This is a list of T cell receptor beta chains from one sample in a study of cytomegalovirus exposure and HLA in healthy donors. Libraries were prepared by immunoSEQ multiplex PCR; TCRdb keeps only in-frame clonotypes and omits some of them. The sample holds about 49,000 clones, approximately 93% seen once. The specimen sequenced was PBMCs. The origin of the receptors is a woman younger than 35 in good health and CMV-seropositive. Both conserved end residues are part of each CDR3. Each record gives: J gene, clone size, V gene, D gene, CDR3 protein, CDR3 DNA. A D gene is named only where the DNA matches it firmly. Expanded clones are given a class, and other clones once, few, many or no size at all.

J gene: TRBJ1-1; clone size: NA; V gene: TRBV30; D gene: NA; CDR3 protein: CAWRTGEFEAFF; CDR3 DNA: TGTGCCTGGAGAACCGGGGAGTTTGAAGCTTTCTTT
J gene: TRBJ1-2; clone size: NA; V gene: TRBV6-5; D gene: NA; CDR3 protein: CASSHRLDYGYTF; CDR3 DNA: TGTGCCAGCAGTCACAGATTGGACTATGGCTACACCTTC
J gene: TRBJ2-7; clone size: NA; V gene: TRBV27; D gene: NA; CDR3 protein: CASSPHGTSYEQYF; CDR3 DNA: TGTGCCAGCAGTCCCCACGGGACAAGTTACGAGCAGTACTTC
J gene: TRBJ1-4; clone size: NA; V gene: TRBV9; D gene: TRBD1; CDR3 protein: CASSPKGDRVFTNEKLFF; CDR3 DNA: TGTGCCAGCTCACCAAAAGGGGACAGGGTCTTCACTAATGAAAAACTGTTTTTT
J gene: TRBJ2-3; clone size: once; V gene: TRBV29-1; D gene: NA; CDR3 protein: CSVRGLPTDTQYF; CDR3 DNA: TGCAGCGTGAGGGGGTTGCCCACAGATACGCAGTATTTT
J gene: TRBJ2-7; clone size: NA; V gene: TRBV7-2; D gene: NA; CDR3 protein: CASSLLRGSYEQYF; CDR3 DNA: TGTGCCAGCAGCTTACTCCGGGGGTCCTACGAGCAGTACTTC
J gene: TRBJ1-5; clone size: NA; V gene: TRBV27; D gene: NA; CDR3 protein: CASRCLPQHF; CDR3 DNA: TGTGCCAGCCGGTGTTTGCCCCAGCATTTT
J gene: TRBJ1-6; clone size: NA; V gene: TRBV5-4; D gene: TRBD1; CDR3 protein: CASSTPGQGSPLHF; CDR3 DNA: TGTGCCAGCAGCACCCCGGGACAGGGTTCACCCCTCCACTTT
J gene: TRBJ2-5; clone size: NA; V gene: TRBV5-4; D gene: TRBD2; CDR3 protein: CASSLVTSGLQETQYF; CDR3 DNA: TGTGCCAGCAGCTTGGTCACTAGCGGCCTACAAGAGACCCAGTACTTC
J gene: TRBJ2-1; clone size: NA; V gene: TRBV5-1; D gene: TRBD2; CDR3 protein: CASSPRRSGDLLDEQFF; CDR3 DNA: TGCGCCAGCAGCCCGCGCCGCAGCGGGGACCTGTTGGATGAGCAGTTCTTC
J gene: TRBJ2-2; clone size: NA; V gene: TRBV7-9; D gene: NA; CDR3 protein: CASSLVRDTGELFF; CDR3 DNA: TGTGCCAGCAGCTTAGTCAGGGACACCGGGGAGCTGTTTTTT
J gene: TRBJ2-7; clone size: NA; V gene: TRBV4-1; D gene: TRBD2; CDR3 protein: CASSQVAGDREQYF; CDR3 DNA: TGCGCCAGCAGCCAAGTAGCGGGAGATCGCGAGCAGTACTTC
J gene: TRBJ1-6; clone size: NA; V gene: TRBV9; D gene: NA; CDR3 protein: CASSDRRAGFEVGGSPLHF; CDR3 DNA: TGTGCCAGCAGCGACCGAAGGGCGGGTTTTGAGGTCGGGGGTTCACCCCTCCACTTT
J gene: TRBJ2-7; clone size: once; V gene: TRBV19; D gene: NA; CDR3 protein: CASSIFRGSYEQYF; CDR3 DNA: TGTGCCAGTAGTATCTTCAGAGGAAGTTACGAGCAGTACTTC
J gene: TRBJ2-2; clone size: NA; V gene: TRBV7-9; D gene: TRBD2; CDR3 protein: CASRGLAGNTGELFF; CDR3 DNA: TGTGCCAGCCGAGGACTAGCGGGCAACACCGGGGAGCTGTTTTTT
J gene: TRBJ2-4; clone size: NA; V gene: TRBV21-1; D gene: NA; CDR3 protein: CASSTRDSRDKNIQYF; CDR3 DNA: TGTGCCAGCAGCACCAGAGACTCCCGGGACAAAAACATTCAGTACTTC
J gene: TRBJ2-3; clone size: NA; V gene: TRBV6-5; D gene: TRBD2; CDR3 protein: CASSNPTSGSDTQYF; CDR3 DNA: TGTGCCAGCAGTAACCCGACTAGCGGGAGTGATACGCAGTATTTT